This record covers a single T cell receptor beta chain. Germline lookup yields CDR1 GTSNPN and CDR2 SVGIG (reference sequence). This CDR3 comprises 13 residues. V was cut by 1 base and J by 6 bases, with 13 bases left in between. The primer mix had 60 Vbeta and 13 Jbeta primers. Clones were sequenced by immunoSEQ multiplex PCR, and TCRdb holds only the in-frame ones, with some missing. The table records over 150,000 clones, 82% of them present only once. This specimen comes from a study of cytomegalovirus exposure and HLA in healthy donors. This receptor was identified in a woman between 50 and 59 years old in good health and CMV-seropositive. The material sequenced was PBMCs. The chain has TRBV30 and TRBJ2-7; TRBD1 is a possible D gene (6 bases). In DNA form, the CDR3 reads TGTGCCTGGAGTGGACAGGTAATGGGCGAGCAGTACTTC. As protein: CAWSGQVMGEQYF.